The 21 T cell receptor beta chains reported below all come from one sample, sequenced in a study of tumor-infiltrating lymphocytes in primary liver carcinoma. A primer matching the constant region was used to make TCR beta cDNA from 450 to 550 ng of total RNA. Researchers made the TCR beta libraries by running three nested multiplex PCR rounds with slightly modified ARM-PCR. In the first two PCR rounds, TRBV1-TRBV30 forward primers were paired with a C-beta reverse primer, and each round lasted 10 cycles. TCRdb itself ran the multiplex PCR reads through MiXCR, one entry per CDR3 protein. The table lists fewer than 200,000 distinct CDR3 sequences, around four fifths of them singletons, with 15% to 20% in the top ten. From roughly 20-30 mg of unsorted bulk tissue, DNA and RNA were co-extracted together. Sequencing input: tumor tissue from primary liver carcinoma. These receptors originate from a man aged 35 to 55 with primary liver carcinoma and hepatitis B virus infection.

The V call is TRBV10-2, the J call TRBJ2-7; D gene unclear. The CDR3 has 12 amino acids. The V end was cut by 7 bases, the J end by 2 bases, with 9 bases between. Germline V gives CDR1 WSHSY, CDR2 SAAADI. The CDR3 protein is CASKHSAYEQYF. The CDR3 region has the DNA TGCGCCAGCAAGCACTCGGCCTACGAGCAGTACTTC.

Notes on this clonotype: No conserved phenylalanine or tryptophan is present at the end of the CDR3, so a read error is the likely explanation. CDR3 coding DNA: TGCGCCAGCAGCTTGAACGGCCATGCTAGCACAGATACGCAGTATGTT. Its protein is CASSLNGHASTDTQYV. V usage is TRBV5-1 and J usage is TRBJ2-3; D uncertain. V lost 1 base and J 0 bases, leaving 12 bases between the germline ends. This CDR3 contains 16 residues. Germline CDR1 reads SGHRS; CDR2 reads YFSETQ.

Of note for this clonotype: One junction end disagrees with the germline gene, perhaps due to a read error. The genes are TRBV11-2 and TRBJ1-2; D is unclear. The length of the CDR3 is 15 residues. The germline CDR1 and CDR2 sequences are SGHAT and FQNNGV. CDR3 bases: TGTGCCAGCAGCACTTCGACATGGTTGATCCCTGGCTACATCTTC. Protein: CASSTSTWLIPGYIF.

This clonotype came up a few times. This sequence joins TRBV7-2 and TRBJ2-5; D remains ambiguous. Germline values: CDR1 SGHTA, CDR2 FQGNSA. V lost 3 bases, J lost 1 base, and 9 bases lay in between. The CDR3 covers 14 residues. The CDR3 nucleotides are TGTGCCAGCAGCTTTTGGAACCCCCAAGAGACCCAGTACTTC. It specifies CASSFWNPQETQYF.

This clonotype was detected a few times. The chain links TRBV5-1 to TRBJ1-1, with 9 bases matching TRBD1. The germline V gene encodes CDR1 SGHRS and CDR2 YFSETQ. This CDR3 is built from 13 residues. Trimming removed 0 bases from V and 8 bases from J; junction bases left unmatched: 2. In DNA form, the CDR3 reads TGCGCCAGCAGCTTGGTCACAGGGGGCGAAGCTTTCTTT. This gives the protein CASSLVTGGEAFF.

To note about this clonotype: Without the conserved terminal phenylalanine or tryptophan, this CDR3 likely stems from a read error. Because the CDR3's place on the DNA is in doubt, the DNA is left out and the CDR3 is given as listed by TCRdb. The chain has TRBV29-1 and TRBJ2-1; the tabulated D call, TRBD2, remains unverified against the DNA. The CDR3 is 15 residues long, ends included. The germline V gene encodes CDR1 SQVTM and CDR2 ANQGSEA. This chain's CDR3 is CSVGLAGGFYNEQLL.

The rearrangement uses TRBV6-2 or TRBV6-3 and TRBJ1-2; D gene uncertain. The CDR3 sequence is 12 residues long. The V end lost 10 bases, the J end lost 4 bases, and 13 bases lay between the germline ends. CDR1 is MNHEY, CDR2 SVGEGT, per germline. CDR3: CANSPITYGYTF. The CDR3 bases are TGTGCCAACAGCCCAATAACCTATGGCTACACCTTC.

In this sample, this clonotype turned up once. A read error may be the cause here, since a much bigger clone is one base away. The chain combines TRBV7-9 with TRBJ1-2; D is undetermined. The CDR3 has 14 residues. CDR1 and CDR2 (germline): SEHNR, FQNEAQ (reference sequence). V was pared by 10 bases and J by 1 base, with 16 bases between. CDR3 in DNA: TGTGCCAACACCCTCAGCTGGGGTAACTATGGCTACACCTTC. Translation: CANTLSWGNYGYTF.

This sequence joins TRBV6-5 and TRBJ2-1; D is perhaps TRBD1 (5 bases). Trimming pared 5 bases from V and 9 bases from J, leaving 17 bases between. The CDR3 loop spans 14 amino acids. Germline values: CDR1 MNHEY, CDR2 SVGAGI. This CDR3 reads CASSQVRVVVEQFF. The CDR3 bases are TGTGCCAGCAGTCAAGTCAGGGTGGTGGTTGAGCAGTTCTTC.

With respect to this clonotype: Compared with germline, one end of the junction differs, possibly owing to a read error. The rearrangement uses TRBV10-3 and TRBJ2-7, with TRBD2 matching 11 bases. The CDR3 covers 15 residues. Germline V gene data show CDR1 as ENHRY and CDR2 as SYGVKD. The CDR3 spells CAISGGTSGEYEQYF. The CDR3 coding sequence is TGTGCGATCAGTGGGGGGACTAGCGGTGAATACGAGCAGTACTTC.

This clonotype was recorded once. The chain is built from TRBV6-2 or TRBV6-3 and TRBJ2-7, with D unresolved. The CDR3 runs to 13 residues. Germline CDR1 is MNHEY and CDR2 is SVGEGT. Trimming removed 2 bases from V and 2 bases from J, with 7 bases in between. CDR3 sequence: CASSYNLPYEQYF. The CDR3, as DNA: TGTGCCAGCAGTTACAATCTACCCTACGAGCAGTACTTC.

On this clonotype: One end of the junction fails to match germline, which may point to a read error. The chain recombines TRBV4-2 with TRBJ2-7; 9 bases agree with TRBD2. CDR1 is LGHNA and CDR2 is YNFKEQ in the germline V gene. This CDR3 comprises 17 residues. DNA of the CDR3: TGTGCCAGCAACCAAGCGGGGGGTCAGTTTAGCTCCTATGAGCAGTACTTC. Residues: CASNQAGGQFSSYEQYF.

The CDR3 DNA reads as TGTGCCAGCAGTGTTAAACAGAGGACTCGGAAAGAGACCCAGTACTTC. Translated, it gives CASSVKQRTRKETQYF. The rearrangement joins TRBV12-3 or TRBV12-4 to TRBJ2-5, with D perhaps TRBD2 (5 bases). CDR3 length: 16 amino acids. The ends were cut back, 5 bases at V and 3 bases at J, with 19 bases in the middle.

About this clonotype: At one end the junction does not follow the germline gene, possibly because of a read error. The V gene is TRBV10-3, the J gene TRBJ1-1; unclear D gene. Germline-derived CDR1 and CDR2 are ENHRY and SYGVKD. The CDR3 has 14 residues. CDR3: CANQPAQVNTEAFF. CDR3 coding DNA: TGTGCCAACCAACCAGCTCAAGTGAATACTGAAGCTTTCTTT.

To note about this clonotype: The junction departs from germline at one end; a sequencing error may be responsible. The chain joins TRBV14 to TRBJ2-7, with TRBD1 matching over 7 bases. CDR1 and CDR2 (germline): SGHDN, FVKESK. CDR3 length equals 15 residues. The CDR3 DNA follows: TGTACCAGCAGCCCCGACAGGGTATCGGCTTACGAGCAGTACTTC. Translating it yields CTSSPDRVSAYEQYF.

V is TRBV14 and J is TRBJ2-6; D is uncertain. The CDR3 totals 15 residues. V was pared by 1 base and J by 5 bases, with 9 bases between. Germline V gives CDR1 SGHDN, CDR2 FVKESK. The DNA of the CDR3 is TGTGCCAGCAGCCAAGGCGTAGCTCGGGCCAACGTCCTGACTTTC. Residues: CASSQGVARANVLTF. Complete variable domain (other parts from reference TRBV14 and TRBJ2-6): EAGVTQFPSHSVIEKGQTVTLRCDPISGHDNLYWYRRVMGKEIKFLLHFVKESKQDESGMPNNRFLAERTGGTYSTLKVQPAELEDSGVYFCASSQGVARANVLTFGAGSRLTVL.

As regards this clonotype: Here the CDR3 omits its conserved ending phenylalanine or tryptophan, so a read error is the likely source. The DNA is left out, because the CDR3 cannot be placed on it with certainty; the CDR3 is given as TCRdb lists it. The gene calls are TRBV4-1 and TRBJ2-2. Looked up from germline, CDR1 is MGHRA and CDR2 is YSYEKL. The CDR3 extends over 14 residues, inclusive of both ends. CDR3 sequence reads: CASSQVATTGELLY.

Concerning this clonotype itself: The junction departs from the called germline gene at one end, perhaps through a read error. The J gene is TRBJ1-1, the V gene TRBV29-1; a weak D match, TRBD1 (6 bases). Per the germline V gene, CDR1 is SQVTM and CDR2 is ANQGSEA. This CDR3 contains 15 residues. CDR3 residues: CNVAAGWDMNTEAFF. The CDR3 DNA sequence: TGCAACGTTGCGGCGGGGTGGGACATGAACACTGAAGCTTTCTTT.

This sequence joins TRBV6-5 and TRBJ1-1; a possible D gene is TRBD1 (6 bases). Germline V gene lookup returns CDR1 MNHEY and CDR2 SVGAGI. The CDR3 is 12 amino acids. Trimming removed 2 bases at V and 12 bases at J, with 13 bases between. DNA of the CDR3: TGTGCCAGCAGTTACGGGACAAGGGAATCTTTCTTT. Translated, it gives CASSYGTRESFF.

This clonotype has only a few counts. The chain joins TRBV11-3 to TRBJ1-1, with no clear D. The CDR3 spans 13 residues. Per germline, CDR1 SGHNT and CDR2 YENEEA. Deletions cut 9 bases from V and 4 bases from J, with 15 bases between. CDR3: CASSKAMGTEAFF. The CDR3 DNA is TGTGCCAGTAGCAAGGCCATGGGCACTGAAGCTTTCTTT.

The chain uses TRBV6-5 and TRBJ2-2; 7 bases map to TRBD2. The ends lost 10 bases at V and 5 bases at J; junction bases unmatched: 10. CDR1 MNHEY and CDR2 SVGAGI come from the germline V gene. The CDR3 loop spans 14 amino acids. The CDR3 sequence: CAIYSGLVTGELFF. The CDR3 bases are TGTGCCATTTACTCTGGACTAGTTACCGGGGAGCTGTTTTTT.